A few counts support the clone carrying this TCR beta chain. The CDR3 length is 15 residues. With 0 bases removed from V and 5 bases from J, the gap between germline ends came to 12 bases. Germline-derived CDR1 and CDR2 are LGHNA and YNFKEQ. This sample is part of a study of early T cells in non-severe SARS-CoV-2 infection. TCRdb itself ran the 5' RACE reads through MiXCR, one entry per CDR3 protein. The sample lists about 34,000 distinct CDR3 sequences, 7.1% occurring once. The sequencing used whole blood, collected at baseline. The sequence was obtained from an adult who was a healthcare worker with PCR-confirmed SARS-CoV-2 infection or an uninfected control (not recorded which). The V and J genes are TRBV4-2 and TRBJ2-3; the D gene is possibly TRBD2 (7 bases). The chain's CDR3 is CASSQESGGGDTQYF. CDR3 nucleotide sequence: TGTGCCAGCAGCCAAGAGTCGGGGGGCGGAGATACGCAGTATTTT.